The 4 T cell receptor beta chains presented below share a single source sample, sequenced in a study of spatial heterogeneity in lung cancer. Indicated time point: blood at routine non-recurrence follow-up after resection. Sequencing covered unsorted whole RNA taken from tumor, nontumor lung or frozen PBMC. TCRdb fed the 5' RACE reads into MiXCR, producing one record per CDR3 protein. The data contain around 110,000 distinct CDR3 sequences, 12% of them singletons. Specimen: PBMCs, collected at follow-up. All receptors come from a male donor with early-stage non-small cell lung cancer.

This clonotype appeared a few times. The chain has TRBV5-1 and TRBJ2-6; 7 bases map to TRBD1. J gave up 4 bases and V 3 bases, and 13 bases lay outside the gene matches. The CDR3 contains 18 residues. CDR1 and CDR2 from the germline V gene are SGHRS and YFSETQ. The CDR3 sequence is CASSSMHPTGIGANVLTF. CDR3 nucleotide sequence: TGCGCCAGCAGCTCGATGCACCCGACAGGGATAGGGGCCAACGTCCTGACTTTC.

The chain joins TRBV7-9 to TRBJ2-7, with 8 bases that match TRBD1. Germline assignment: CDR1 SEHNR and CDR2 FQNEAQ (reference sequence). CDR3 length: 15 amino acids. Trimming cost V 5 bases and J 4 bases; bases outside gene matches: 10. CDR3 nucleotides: TGTGCCAGCAGCAGCACCGGGACAGGAGGGTACGAGCAGTACTTC. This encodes CASSSTGTGGYEQYF.

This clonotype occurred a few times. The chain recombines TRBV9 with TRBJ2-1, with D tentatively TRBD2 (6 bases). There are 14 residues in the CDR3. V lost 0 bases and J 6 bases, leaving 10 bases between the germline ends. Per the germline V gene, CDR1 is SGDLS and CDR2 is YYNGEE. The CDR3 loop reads CASSVVGSGNEQFF. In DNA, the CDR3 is TGTGCCAGCAGCGTAGTTGGTAGCGGCAATGAGCAGTTCTTC. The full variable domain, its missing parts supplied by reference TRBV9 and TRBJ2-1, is DSGVTQTPKHLITATGQRVTLRCSPRSGDLSVYWYQQSLDQGLQFLIQYYNGEERAKGNILERFSAQQFPDLHSELNLSSLELGDSALYFCASSVVGSGNEQFFGPGTRLTVL.

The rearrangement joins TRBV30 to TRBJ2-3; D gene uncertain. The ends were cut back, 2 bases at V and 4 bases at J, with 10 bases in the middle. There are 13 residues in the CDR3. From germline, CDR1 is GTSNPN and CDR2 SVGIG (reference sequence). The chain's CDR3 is CAWSNGIADTQYF. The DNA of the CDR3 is TGTGCCTGGAGTAACGGAATCGCAGATACGCAGTATTTT.